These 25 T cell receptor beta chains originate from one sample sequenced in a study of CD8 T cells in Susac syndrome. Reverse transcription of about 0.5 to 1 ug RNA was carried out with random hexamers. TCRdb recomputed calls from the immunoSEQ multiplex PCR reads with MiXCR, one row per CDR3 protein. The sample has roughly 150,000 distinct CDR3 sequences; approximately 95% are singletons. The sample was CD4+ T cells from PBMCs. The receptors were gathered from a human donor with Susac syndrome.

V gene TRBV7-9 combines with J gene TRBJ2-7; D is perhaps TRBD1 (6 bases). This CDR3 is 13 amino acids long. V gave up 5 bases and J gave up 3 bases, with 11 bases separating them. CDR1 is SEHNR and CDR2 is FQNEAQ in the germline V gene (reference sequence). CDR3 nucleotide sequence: TGTGCCAGCAGCATCCAGGGGATCTACGAGCAGTACTTC. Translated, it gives CASSIQGIYEQYF.

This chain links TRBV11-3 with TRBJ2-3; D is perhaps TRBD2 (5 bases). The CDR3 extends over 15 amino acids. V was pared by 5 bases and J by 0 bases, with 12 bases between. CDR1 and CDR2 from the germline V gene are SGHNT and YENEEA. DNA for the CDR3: TGTGCCAGCAGCCCCGGTCGGGGAAGCACAGATACGCAGTATTTT. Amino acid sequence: CASSPGRGSTDTQYF.

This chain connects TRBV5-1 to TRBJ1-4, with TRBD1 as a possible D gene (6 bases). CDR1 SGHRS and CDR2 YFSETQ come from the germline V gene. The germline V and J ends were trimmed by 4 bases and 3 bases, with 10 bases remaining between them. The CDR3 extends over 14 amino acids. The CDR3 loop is CASSQDSPNEKLFF. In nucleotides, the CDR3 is TGCGCCAGCAGCCAGGACAGCCCTAATGAAAAACTGTTTTTT.

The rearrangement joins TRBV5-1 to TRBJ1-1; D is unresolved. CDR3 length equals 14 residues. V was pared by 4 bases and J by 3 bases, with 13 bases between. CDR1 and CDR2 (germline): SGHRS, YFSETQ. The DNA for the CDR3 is TGCGCCAGCAGCCCCCTTCGTGCGGACACTGAAGCTTTCTTT. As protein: CASSPLRADTEAFF. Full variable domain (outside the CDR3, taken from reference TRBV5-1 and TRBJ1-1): KAGVTQTPRYLIKTRGQQVTLSCSPISGHRSVSWYQQTPGQGLQFLFEYFSETQRNKGNFPGRFSGRQFSNSRSEMNVSTLELGDSALYLCASSPLRADTEAFFGQGTRLTVV.

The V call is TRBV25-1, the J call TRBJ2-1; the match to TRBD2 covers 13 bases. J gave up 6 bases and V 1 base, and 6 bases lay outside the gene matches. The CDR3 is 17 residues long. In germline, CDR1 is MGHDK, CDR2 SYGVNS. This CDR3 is CASSESKGLAGFNEQFF. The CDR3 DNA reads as TGTGCCAGCAGTGAATCCAAGGGACTAGCGGGGTTCAATGAGCAGTTCTTC.

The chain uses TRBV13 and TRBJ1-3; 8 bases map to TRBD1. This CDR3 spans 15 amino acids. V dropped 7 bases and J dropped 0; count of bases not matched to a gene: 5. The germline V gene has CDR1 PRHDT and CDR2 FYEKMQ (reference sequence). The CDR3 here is CASKRDRSSGNTIYF. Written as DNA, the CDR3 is TGTGCCAGCAAAAGGGACAGGAGCTCTGGAAACACCATATATTTT.

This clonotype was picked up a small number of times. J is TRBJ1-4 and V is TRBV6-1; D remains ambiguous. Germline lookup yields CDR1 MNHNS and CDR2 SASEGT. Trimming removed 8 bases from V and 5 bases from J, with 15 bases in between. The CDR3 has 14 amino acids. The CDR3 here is CASEDLTRNEKLFF. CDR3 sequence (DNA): TGTGCCAGCGAAGATTTGACCCGGAATGAAAAACTGTTTTTT.

The CDR3 coding sequence is TGCGCCAGCAGCCTGGGAGGCGGAGGCACCGGGGAGCTGTTTTTT. This translates into CASSLGGGGTGELFF. The chain couples TRBV4-1 to TRBJ2-2, with D possibly TRBD2 on 6 matching bases. Trimming took 4 bases from V and 4 from J, leaving 13 bases between them. The CDR3 extends over 15 amino acids. CDR1 is MGHRA and CDR2 is YSYEKL in the germline V gene.

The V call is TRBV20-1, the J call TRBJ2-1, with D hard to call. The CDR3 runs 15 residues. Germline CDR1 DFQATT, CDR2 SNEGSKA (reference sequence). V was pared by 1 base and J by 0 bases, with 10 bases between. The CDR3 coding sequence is TGCAGTGCTAGAGTTTTAGCAGGCTCCTACAATGAGCAGTTCTTC. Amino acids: CSARVLAGSYNEQFF.

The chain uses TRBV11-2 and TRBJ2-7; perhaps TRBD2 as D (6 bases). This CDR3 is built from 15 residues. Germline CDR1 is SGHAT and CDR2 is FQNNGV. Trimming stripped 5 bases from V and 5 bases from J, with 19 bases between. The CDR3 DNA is TGTGCCAGCAGCCCACTTCGGGGACTTACCCACGAGCAGTACTTC. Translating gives CASSPLRGLTHEQYF.

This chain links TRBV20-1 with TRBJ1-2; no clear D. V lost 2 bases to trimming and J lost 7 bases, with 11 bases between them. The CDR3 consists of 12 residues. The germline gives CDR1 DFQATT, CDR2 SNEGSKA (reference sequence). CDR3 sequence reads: CSARLGGGGYTF. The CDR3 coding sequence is TGCAGTGCTAGATTGGGAGGTGGTGGCTACACCTTC.

This CDR3 is CAIRGLATGDIHTDTQYF. As DNA, the CDR3 is TGTGCCATCAGGGGACTAGCTACGGGGGATATTCACACAGATACGCAGTATTTT. The chain uses TRBV10-3 and TRBJ2-3; 9 bases fit TRBD2. The germline gives CDR1 ENHRY, CDR2 SYGVKD. CDR3 length: 18 amino acids. V shed 6 bases, J shed 2 bases, and the junction held 15 bases outside the gene matches.

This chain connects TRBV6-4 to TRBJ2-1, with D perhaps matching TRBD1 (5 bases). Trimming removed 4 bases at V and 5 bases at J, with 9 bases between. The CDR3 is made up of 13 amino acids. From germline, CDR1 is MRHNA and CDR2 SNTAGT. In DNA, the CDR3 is TGTGCCAGCAGTGGACAGCCAAACAATGAGCAGTTCTTC. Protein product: CASSGQPNNEQFF.

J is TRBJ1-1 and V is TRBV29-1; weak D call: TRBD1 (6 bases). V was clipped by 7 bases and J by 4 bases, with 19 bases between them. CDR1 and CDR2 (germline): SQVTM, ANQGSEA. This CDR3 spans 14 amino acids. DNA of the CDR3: TGCAGCGCGGGGACACTTGCTAGCGGCACTGAAGCTTTCTTT. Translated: CSAGTLASGTEAFF.

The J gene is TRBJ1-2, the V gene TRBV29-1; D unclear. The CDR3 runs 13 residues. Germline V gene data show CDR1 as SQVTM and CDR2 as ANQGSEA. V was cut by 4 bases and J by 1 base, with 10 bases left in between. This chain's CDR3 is CSVVGRDNYGYTF. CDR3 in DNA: TGCAGCGTTGTGGGGAGGGATAACTATGGCTACACCTTC.

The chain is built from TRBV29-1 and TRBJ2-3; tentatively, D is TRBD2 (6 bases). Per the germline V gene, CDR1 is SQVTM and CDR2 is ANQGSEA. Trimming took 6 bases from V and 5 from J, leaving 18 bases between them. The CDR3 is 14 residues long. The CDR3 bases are TGCAGCGTCCCGGGACGCGGGGCCTTAGATACGCAGTATTTT. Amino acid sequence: CSVPGRGALDTQYF.

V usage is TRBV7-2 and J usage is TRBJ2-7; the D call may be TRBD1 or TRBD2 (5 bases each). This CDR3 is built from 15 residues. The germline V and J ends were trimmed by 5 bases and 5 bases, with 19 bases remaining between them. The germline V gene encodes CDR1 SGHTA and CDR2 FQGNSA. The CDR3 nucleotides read TGTGCCAGCAGCCCCCGGGACGACGTTTGGGACGAGCAGTACTTC. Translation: CASSPRDDVWDEQYF.

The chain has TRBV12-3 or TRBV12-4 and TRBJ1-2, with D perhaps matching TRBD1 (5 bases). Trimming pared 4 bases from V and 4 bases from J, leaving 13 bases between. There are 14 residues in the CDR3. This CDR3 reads CASSSQGVSYGYTF. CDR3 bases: TGTGCCAGCAGTTCCCAGGGCGTGAGCTATGGCTACACCTTC.

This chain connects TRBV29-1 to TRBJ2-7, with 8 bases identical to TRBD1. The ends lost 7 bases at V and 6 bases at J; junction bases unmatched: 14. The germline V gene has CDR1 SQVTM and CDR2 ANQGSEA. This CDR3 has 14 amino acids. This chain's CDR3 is CSAATGTGYGEQYF. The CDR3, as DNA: TGCAGCGCAGCAACCGGGACAGGATACGGCGAGCAGTACTTC.

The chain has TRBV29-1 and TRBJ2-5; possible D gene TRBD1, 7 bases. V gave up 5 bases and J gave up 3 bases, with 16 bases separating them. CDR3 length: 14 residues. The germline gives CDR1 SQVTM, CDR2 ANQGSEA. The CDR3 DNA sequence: TGCAGCGTTCTGGACAGGCCGGGGGAAGAGACCCAGTACTTC. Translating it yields CSVLDRPGEETQYF.

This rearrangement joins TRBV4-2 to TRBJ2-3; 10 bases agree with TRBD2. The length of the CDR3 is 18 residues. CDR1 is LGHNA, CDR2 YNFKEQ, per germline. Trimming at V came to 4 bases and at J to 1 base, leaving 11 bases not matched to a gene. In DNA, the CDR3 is TGTGCCAGCAGCCTAACAGGGGCCACTAGCGGGGGCACAGATACGCAGTATTTT. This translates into CASSLTGATSGGTDTQYF.

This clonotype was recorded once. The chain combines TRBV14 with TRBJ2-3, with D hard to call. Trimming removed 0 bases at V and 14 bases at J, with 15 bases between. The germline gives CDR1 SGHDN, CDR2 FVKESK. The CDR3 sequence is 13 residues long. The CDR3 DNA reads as TGTGCCAGCAGCCAAGATCTGTTCCTCCCACTGTATTTT. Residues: CASSQDLFLPLYF.

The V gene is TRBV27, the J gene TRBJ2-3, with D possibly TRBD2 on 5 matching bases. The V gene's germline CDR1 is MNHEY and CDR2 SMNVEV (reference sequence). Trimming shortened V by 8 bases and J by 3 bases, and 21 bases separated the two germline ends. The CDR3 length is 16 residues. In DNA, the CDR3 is TGTGCCAGCCGCCGACTACCCGGCCTTGGAACAGATACGCAGTATTTT. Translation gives CASRRLPGLGTDTQYF.

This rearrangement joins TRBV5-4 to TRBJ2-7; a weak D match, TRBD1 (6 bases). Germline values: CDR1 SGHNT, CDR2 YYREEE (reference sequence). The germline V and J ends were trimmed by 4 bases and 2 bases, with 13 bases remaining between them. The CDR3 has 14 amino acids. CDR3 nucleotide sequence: TGTGCCAGCAGCGCCGGACAGATCGCCTACGAGCAGTACTTC. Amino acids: CASSAGQIAYEQYF.

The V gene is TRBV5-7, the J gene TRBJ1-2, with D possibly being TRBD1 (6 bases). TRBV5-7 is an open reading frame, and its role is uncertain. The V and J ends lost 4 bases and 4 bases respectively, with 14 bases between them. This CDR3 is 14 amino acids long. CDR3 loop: CASSPNREGYGYTF. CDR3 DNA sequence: TGTGCCAGCAGCCCTAACAGGGAGGGCTATGGCTACACCTTC.